What follows is one TCR beta chain and its context. Its antigen is not identified. These data originate in a study of ipilimumab plus nivolumab after autologous stem cell transplantation. Study-wide points: Per the authors, repertoire, Treg and microbiota data justify further study.

The J segment lost 3 bases and the V segment lost 5 bases, leaving 11 bases of the junction unmatched. The CDR3 consists of 16 residues. From germline, CDR1 is SGHTA and CDR2 FQGTGA. Data came from immunoSEQ multiplex PCR; TCRdb stores just in-frame clones and leaves some out. The sample holds several thousand clones; about 62% are singletons and the top ten take over 25%. Patients got ipilimumab 1 mg/kg beginning 14 to 28 days post-transplant. The chain is built from TRBV7-3 and TRBJ2-3; the match to TRBD2 covers 7 bases. The sequence came from a male donor with multiple myeloma. The sequences come from PBMCs, collected in a trial of ipilimumab plus nivolumab as post-transplant consolidation. CDR3: CASSTIGGSGTDTQYF. In nucleotides, the CDR3 is TGTGCCAGCAGCACAATCGGGGGGAGTGGGACAGATACGCAGTATTTT.